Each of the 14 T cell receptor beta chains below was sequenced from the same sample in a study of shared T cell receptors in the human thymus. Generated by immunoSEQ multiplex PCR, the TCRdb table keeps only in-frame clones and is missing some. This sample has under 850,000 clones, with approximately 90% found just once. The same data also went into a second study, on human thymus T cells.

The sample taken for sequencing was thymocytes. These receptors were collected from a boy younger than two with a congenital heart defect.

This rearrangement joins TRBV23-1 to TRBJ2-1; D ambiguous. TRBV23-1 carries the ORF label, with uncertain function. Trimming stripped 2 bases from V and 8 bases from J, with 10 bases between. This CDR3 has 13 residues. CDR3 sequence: CASSQPGQDEQFF. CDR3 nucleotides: TGCGCCAGCAGTCAACCCGGTCAGGATGAGCAGTTCTTC.

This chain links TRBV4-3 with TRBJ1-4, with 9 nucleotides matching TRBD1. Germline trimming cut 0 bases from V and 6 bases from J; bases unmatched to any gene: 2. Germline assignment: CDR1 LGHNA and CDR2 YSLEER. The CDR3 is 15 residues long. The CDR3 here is CASSQDRDRDEKLFF. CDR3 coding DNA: TGCGCCAGCAGCCAAGACCGGGACAGGGATGAAAAACTGTTTTTT.

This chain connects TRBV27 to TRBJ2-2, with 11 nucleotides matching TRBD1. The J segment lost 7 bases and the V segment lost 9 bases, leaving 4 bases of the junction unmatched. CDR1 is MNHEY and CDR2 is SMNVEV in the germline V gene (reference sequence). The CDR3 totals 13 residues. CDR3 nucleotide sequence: TGTGCCAGGGGGACAGGGGGGGGCGGGGAGCTGTTTTTT. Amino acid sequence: CARGTGGGGELFF.

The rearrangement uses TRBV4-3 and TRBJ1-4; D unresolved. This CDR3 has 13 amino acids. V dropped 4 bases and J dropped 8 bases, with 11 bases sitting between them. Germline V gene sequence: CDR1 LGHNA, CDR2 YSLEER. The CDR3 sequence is CASSPVSSEKLFF. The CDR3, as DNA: TGCGCCAGCAGCCCCGTTAGTTCAGAAAAACTGTTTTTT.

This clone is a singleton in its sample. CDR3: CASSLGGSPHEQYF. The CDR3 DNA sequence: TGTGCCAGCAGCTTGGGGGGGTCCCCCCACGAGCAGTACTTC. The chain employs TRBV7-6 and TRBJ2-7, with TRBD2 identical over 7 bases. The CDR3 totals 14 residues. The J segment lost 5 bases and the V segment lost 3 bases, leaving 7 bases of the junction unmatched. Germline assignment: CDR1 SGHVS and CDR2 FNYEAQ. Looking up the rest from reference TRBV7-6 and TRBJ2-7 gives the full variable domain: GAGVSQSPRYKVTKRGQDVALRCDPISGHVSLYWYRQALGQGPEFLTYFNYEAQQDKSGLPNDRFSAERPEGSISTLTIQRTEQRDSAMYRCASSLGGSPHEQYFGPGTRLTVT.

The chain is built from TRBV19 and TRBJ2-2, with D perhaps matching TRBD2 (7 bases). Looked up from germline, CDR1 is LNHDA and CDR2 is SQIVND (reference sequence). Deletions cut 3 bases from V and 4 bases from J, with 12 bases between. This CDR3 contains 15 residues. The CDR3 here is CASSMGGQVTGELFF. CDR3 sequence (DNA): TGTGCCAGTAGTATGGGGGGGCAGGTCACCGGGGAGCTGTTTTTT. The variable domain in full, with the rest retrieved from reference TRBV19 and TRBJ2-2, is DGGITQSPKYLFRKEGQNVTLSCEQNLNHDAMYWYRQDPGQGLRLIYYSQIVNDFQKGDIAEGYSVSREKKESFPLTVTSAQKNPTAFYLCASSMGGQVTGELFFGEGSRLTVL.

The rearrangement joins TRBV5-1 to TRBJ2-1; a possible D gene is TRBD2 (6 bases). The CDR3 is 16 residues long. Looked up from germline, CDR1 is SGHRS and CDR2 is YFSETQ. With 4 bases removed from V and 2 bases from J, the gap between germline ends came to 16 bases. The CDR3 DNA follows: TGCGCCAGCAGCGTCGCGGGACTTCCTCCCTACAATGAGCAGTTCTTC. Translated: CASSVAGLPPYNEQFF.

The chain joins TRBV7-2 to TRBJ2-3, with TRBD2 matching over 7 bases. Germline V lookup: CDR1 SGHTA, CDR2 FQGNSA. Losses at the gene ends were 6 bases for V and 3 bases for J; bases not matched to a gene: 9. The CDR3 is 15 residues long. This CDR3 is CASSPPPGGTDTQYF. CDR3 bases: TGTGCCAGCAGTCCTCCCCCGGGAGGAACAGATACGCAGTATTTT.

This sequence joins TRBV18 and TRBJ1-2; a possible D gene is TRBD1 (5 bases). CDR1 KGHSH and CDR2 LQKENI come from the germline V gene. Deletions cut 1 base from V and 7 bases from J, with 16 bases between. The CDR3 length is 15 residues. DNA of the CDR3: TGTGCCAGCTCACCACGAGGGAGGGGCCGAGGTGGCTACACCTTC. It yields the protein CASSPRGRGRGGYTF.

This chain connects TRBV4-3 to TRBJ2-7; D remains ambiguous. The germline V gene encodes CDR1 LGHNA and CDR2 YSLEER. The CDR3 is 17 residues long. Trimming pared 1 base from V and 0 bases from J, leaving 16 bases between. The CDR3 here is CASSQVLRSPYSYEQYF. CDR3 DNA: TGCGCCAGCAGCCAAGTTCTACGCTCCCCCTACTCCTACGAGCAGTACTTC.

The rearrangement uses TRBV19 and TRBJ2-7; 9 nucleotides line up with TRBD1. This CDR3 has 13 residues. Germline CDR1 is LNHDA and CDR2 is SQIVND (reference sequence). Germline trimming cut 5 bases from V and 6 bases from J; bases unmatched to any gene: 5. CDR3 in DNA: TGTGCCAGTAGTCCCCGGGACAGGGCCGAGCAGTACTTC. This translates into CASSPRDRAEQYF. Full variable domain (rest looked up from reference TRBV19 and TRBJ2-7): DGGITQSPKYLFRKEGQNVTLSCEQNLNHDAMYWYRQDPGQGLRLIYYSQIVNDFQKGDIAEGYSVSREKKESFPLTVTSAQKNPTAFYLCASSPRDRAEQYFGPGTRLTVT.

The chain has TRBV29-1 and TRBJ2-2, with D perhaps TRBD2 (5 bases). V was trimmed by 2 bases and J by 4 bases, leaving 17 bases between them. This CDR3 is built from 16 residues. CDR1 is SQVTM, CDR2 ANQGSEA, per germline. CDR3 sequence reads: CSVEPLDPSGTGELFF. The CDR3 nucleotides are TGCAGCGTTGAACCACTAGATCCCTCGGGCACCGGGGAGCTGTTTTTT.

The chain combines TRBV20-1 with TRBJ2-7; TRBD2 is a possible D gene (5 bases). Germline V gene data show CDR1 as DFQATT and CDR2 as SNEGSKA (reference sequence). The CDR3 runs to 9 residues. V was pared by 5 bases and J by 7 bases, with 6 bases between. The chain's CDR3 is CSAGGEQYF. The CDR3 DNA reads TGCAGTGCTGGCGGGGAGCAGTACTTC.

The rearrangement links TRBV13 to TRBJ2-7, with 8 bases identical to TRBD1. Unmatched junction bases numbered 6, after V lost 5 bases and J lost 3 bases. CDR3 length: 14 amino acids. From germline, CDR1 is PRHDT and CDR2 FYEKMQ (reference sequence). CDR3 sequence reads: CASSNGQGDYEQYF. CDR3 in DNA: TGTGCCAGCAGCAACGGACAGGGAGACTACGAGCAGTACTTC.